The TCR beta chain under discussion was sequenced for a study of shared clonotypes between healthy human individuals. Germline trimming cut 0 bases from V and 5 bases from J; bases unmatched to any gene: 14. Looked up from germline, CDR1 is LGHNA and CDR2 is YSLEER. This CDR3 is built from 18 residues. This clone was found a few times. Libraries were prepared by immunoSEQ multiplex PCR; TCRdb keeps only in-frame clonotypes and omits some of them. In the table there are under 1,100,000 clones, 70% to 80% of which are singletons. Subsets obtained from CD4+ cells comprised CD45RA+ naive and CD45RA-negative memory cells.

The source is a man younger than 35 in good health. Sequences were obtained from memory CD4+ T cells sorted from blood. Noted subset: CD45RA-negative fraction. V is TRBV4-3 and J is TRBJ1-2; 8 bases agree with TRBD1. Here the CDR3 reads CASSQDQMVGTGAYGYTF. The CDR3 DNA is TGCGCCAGCAGCCAAGACCAGATGGTTGGGACAGGAGCTTATGGCTACACCTTC.